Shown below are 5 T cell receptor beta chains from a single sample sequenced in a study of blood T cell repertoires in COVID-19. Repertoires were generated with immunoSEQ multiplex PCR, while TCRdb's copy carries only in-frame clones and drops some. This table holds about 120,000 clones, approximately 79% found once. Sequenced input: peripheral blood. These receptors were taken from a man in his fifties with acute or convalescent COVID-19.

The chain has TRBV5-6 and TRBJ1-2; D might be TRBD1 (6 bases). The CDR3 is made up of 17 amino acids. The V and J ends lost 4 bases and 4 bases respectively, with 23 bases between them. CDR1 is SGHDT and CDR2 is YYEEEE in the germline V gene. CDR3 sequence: CASSADSSGHLFYGYTF. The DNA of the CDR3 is TGTGCCAGCAGCGCAGACTCTTCGGGACACCTTTTCTATGGCTACACCTTC.

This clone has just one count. CDR3 sequence (DNA): TGCGCCAGCAGCTTGGCCCCCCCCCTAGCGGGTGACGAAGAGACCCAGTACTTC. It encodes CASSLAPPLAGDEETQYF. The genes are TRBV5-1 and TRBJ2-5; 8 bases line up with TRBD2. Germline V gene lookup returns CDR1 SGHRS and CDR2 YFSETQ. Trimming cost V 0 bases and J 3 bases; bases outside gene matches: 13. CDR3 length: 18 residues.

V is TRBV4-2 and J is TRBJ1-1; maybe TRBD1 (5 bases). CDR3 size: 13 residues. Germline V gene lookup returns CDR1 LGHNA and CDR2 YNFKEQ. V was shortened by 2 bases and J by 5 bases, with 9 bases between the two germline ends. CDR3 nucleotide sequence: TGTGCCAGCAGCCAATCAGGGAGGACTGAAGCTTTCTTT. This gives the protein CASSQSGRTEAFF.

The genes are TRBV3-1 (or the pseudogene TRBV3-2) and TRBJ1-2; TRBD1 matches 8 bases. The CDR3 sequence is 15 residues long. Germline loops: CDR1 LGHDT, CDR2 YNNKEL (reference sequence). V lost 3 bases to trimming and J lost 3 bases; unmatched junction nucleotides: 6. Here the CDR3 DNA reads TGTGCCAGCAGCCAGGGTGGACAGGGCGACTATGGCTACACCTTC. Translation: CASSQGGQGDYGYTF.

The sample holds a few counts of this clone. The CDR3 loop reads CASSSTLSHQQFF. The DNA for the CDR3 is TGTGCCAGCAGCTCTACCTTGAGCCACCAGCAGTTCTTC. This chain uses TRBV7-9 with TRBJ2-1, with D hard to call. The V gene's germline CDR1 is SEHNR and CDR2 FQNEAQ (reference sequence). This CDR3 is built from 13 residues. V was clipped by 4 bases and J by 11 bases, with 15 bases between them.